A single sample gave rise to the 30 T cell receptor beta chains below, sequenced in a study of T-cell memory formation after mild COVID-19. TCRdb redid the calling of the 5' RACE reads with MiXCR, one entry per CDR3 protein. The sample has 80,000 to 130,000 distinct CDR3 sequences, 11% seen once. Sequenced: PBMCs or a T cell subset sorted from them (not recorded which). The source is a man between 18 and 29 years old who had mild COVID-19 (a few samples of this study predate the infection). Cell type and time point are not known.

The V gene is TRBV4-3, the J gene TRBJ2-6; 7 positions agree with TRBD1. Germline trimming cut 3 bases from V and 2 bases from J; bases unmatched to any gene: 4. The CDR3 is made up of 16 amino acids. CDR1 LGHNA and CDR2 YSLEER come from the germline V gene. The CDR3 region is CASSHPTGPGANVLTF. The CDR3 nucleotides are TGCGCCAGCAGCCATCCGACAGGGCCTGGGGCCAACGTCCTGACTTTC.

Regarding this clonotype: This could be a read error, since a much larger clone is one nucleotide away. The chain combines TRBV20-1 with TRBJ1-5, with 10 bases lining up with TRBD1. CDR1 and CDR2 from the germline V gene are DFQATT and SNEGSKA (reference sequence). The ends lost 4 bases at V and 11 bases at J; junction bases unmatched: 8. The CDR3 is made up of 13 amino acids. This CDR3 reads CSANPGQGKSQHF. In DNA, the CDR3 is TGCAGTGCTAATCCGGGACAGGGGAAATCCCAGCATTTT.

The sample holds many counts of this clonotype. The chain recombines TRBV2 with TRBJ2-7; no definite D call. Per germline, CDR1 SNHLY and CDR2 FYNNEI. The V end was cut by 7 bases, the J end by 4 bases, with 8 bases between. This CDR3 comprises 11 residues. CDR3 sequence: CASTVGYEQYF. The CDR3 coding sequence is TGTGCCAGCACCGTAGGGTACGAGCAGTACTTC.

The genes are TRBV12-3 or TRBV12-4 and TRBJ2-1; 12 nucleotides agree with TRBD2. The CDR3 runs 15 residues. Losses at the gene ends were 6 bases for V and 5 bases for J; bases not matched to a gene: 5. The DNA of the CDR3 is TGTGCCAGCAGGTCTAGCGGGGGGGCCGACAATGAGCAGTTCTTC. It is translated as CASRSSGGADNEQFF.

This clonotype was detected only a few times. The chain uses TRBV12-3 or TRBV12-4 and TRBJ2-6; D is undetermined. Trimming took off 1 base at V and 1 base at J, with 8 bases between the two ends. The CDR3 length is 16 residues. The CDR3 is CASSLGVGSGANVLTF. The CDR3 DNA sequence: TGTGCCAGCAGTTTAGGGGTGGGTTCTGGGGCCAACGTCCTGACTTTC.

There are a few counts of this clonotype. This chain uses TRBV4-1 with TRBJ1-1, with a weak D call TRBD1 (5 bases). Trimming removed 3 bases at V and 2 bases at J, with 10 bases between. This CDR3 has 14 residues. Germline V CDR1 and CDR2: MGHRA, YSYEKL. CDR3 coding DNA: TGCGCCAGCAGCCACACCAGGGTTAACACTGAAGCTTTCTTT. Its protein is CASSHTRVNTEAFF.

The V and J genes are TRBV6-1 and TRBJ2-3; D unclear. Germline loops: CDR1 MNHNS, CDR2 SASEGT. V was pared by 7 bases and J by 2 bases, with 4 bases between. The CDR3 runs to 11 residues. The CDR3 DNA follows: TGTGCCAGCAAGGCCACAGATACGCAGTATTTT. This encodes CASKATDTQYF.

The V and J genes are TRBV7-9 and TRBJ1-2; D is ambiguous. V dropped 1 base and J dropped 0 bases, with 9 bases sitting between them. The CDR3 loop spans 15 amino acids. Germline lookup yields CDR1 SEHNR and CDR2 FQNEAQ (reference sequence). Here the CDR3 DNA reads TGTGCCAGCAGCTTAGTTTCAATTTCTAACTATGGCTACACCTTC. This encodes CASSLVSISNYGYTF.

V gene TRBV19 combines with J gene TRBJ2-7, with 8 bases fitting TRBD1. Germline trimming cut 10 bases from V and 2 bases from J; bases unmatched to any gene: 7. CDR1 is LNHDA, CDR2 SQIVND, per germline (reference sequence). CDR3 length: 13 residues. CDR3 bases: TGTGCCACATCGGCGACAGGGGCCTACGAGCAGTACTTC. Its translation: CATSATGAYEQYF.

CDR3 DNA sequence: TGTGCCAGCAGTTCCGCTGGGGGAAACACCATATATTTT. Translated, it gives CASSSAGGNTIYF. This chain connects TRBV27 to TRBJ1-3, with D hard to call. This CDR3 contains 13 residues. V gave up 4 bases and J gave up 4 bases, with 8 bases separating them. Germline-derived CDR1 and CDR2 are MNHEY and SMNVEV (reference sequence).

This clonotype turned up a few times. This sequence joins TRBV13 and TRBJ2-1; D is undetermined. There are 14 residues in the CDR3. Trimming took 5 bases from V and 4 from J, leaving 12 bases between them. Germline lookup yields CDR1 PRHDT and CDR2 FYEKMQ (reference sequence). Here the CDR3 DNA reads TGTGCCAGCAGCGCATCAACATGGTACAATGAGCAGTTCTTC. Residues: CASSASTWYNEQFF.

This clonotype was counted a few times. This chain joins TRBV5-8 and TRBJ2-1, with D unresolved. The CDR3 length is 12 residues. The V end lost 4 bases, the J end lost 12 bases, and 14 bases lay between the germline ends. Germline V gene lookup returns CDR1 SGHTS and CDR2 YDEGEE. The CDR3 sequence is CASSLDGPGQFF. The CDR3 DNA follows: TGTGCCAGCAGCCTAGACGGGCCCGGGCAGTTCTTC.

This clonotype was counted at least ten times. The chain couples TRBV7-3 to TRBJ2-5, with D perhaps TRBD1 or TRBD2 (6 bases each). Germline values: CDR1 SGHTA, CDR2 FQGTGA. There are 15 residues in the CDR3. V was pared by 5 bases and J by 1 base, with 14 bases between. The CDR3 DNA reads TGTGCCAGCAGCCCTCTTCGGGGGCCCCAAGAGACCCAGTACTTC. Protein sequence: CASSPLRGPQETQYF. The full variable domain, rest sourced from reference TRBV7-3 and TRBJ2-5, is GAGVSQTPSNKVTEKGKYVELRCDPISGHTALYWYRQSLGQGPEFLIYFQGTGAADDSGLPNDRFFAVRPEGSVSTLKIQRTERGDSAVYLCASSPLRGPQETQYFGPGTRLLVL.

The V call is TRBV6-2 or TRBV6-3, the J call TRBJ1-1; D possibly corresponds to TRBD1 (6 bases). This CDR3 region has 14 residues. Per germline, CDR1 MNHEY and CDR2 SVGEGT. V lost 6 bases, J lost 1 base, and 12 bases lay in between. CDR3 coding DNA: TGTGCCAGCAGAACCTTAGGGGGGAACACTGAAGCTTTCTTT. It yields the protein CASRTLGGNTEAFF.

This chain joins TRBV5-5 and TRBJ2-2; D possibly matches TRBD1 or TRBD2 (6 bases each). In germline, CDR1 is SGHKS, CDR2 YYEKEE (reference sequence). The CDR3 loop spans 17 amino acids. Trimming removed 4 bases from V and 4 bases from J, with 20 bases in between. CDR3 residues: CASSLFDGGPATGELFF. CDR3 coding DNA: TGTGCCAGCAGCCTCTTCGATGGGGGGCCCGCCACCGGGGAGCTGTTTTTT.

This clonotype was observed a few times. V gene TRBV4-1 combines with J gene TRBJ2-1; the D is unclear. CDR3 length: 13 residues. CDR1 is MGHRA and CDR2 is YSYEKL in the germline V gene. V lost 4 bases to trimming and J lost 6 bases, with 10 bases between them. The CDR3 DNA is TGCGCCAGCAGCCGTTCAACCCTCAATGAGCAGTTCTTC. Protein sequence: CASSRSTLNEQFF.

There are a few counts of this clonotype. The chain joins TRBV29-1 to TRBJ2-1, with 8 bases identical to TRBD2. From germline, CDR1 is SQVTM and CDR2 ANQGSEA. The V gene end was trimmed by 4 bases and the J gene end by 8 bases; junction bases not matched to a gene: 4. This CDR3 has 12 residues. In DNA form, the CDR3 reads TGCAGCGTTGCGGGGGGGGCTCATGAGCAGTTCTTC. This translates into CSVAGGAHEQFF.

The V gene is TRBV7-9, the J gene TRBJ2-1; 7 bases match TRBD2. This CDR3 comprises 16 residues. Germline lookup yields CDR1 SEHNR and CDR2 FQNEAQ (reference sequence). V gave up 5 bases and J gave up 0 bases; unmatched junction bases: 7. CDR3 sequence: CASSPREGSSYNEQFF. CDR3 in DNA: TGTGCCAGCAGCCCGAGGGAGGGGAGCTCCTACAATGAGCAGTTCTTC.

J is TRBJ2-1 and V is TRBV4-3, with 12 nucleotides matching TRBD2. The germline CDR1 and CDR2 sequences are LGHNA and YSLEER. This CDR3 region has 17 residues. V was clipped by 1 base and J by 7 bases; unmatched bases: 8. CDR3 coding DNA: TGCGCCAGCAGCCAAGGGCTAGCGGGGGGGCGGGCGAATGAGCAGTTCTTC. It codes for CASSQGLAGGRANEQFF.

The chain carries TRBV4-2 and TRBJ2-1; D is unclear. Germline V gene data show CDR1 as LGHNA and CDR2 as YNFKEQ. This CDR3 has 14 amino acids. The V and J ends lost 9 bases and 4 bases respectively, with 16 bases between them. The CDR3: CASSVPAPYNEQFF. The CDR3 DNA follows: TGTGCCAGTTCCGTCCCCGCCCCTTACAATGAGCAGTTCTTC.

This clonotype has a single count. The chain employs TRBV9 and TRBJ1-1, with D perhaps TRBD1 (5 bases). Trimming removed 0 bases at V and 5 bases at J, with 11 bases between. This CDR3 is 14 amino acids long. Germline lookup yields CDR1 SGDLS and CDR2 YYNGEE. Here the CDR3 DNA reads TGTGCCAGCAGCGTAGCCGGGGCGAGGACTGAAGCTTTCTTT. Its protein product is CASSVAGARTEAFF.

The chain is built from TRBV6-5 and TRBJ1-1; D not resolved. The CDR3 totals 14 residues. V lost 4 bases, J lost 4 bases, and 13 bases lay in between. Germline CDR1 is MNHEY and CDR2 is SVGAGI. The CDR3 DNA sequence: TGTGCCAGCAGTTTGGGCCCGGGGTCCACTGAAGCTTTCTTT. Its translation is CASSLGPGSTEAFF.

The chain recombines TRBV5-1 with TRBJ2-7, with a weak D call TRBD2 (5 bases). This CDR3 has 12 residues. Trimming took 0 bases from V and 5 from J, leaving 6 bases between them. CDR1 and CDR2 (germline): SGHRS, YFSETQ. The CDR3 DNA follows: TGCGCCAGCAGCTTGGCCGGGGACGAGCAGTACTTC. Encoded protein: CASSLAGDEQYF. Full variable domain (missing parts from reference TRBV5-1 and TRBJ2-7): KAGVTQTPRYLIKTRGQQVTLSCSPISGHRSVSWYQQTPGQGLQFLFEYFSETQRNKGNFPGRFSGRQFSNSRSEMNVSTLELGDSALYLCASSLAGDEQYFGPGTRLTVT.

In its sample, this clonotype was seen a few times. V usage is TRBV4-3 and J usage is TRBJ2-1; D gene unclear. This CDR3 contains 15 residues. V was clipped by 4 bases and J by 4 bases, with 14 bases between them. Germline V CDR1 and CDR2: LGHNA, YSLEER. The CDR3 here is CASSRAGVGYNEQFF. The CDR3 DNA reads TGCGCCAGCAGCCGGGCCGGCGTAGGGTACAATGAGCAGTTCTTC.

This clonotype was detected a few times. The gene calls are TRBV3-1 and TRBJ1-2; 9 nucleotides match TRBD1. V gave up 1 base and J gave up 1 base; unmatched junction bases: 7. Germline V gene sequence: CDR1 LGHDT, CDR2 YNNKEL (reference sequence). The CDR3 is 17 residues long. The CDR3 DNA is TGTGCCAGCAGCCAAGGTTTCCGGGACAGGGATAACTATGGCTACACCTTC. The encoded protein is CASSQGFRDRDNYGYTF.

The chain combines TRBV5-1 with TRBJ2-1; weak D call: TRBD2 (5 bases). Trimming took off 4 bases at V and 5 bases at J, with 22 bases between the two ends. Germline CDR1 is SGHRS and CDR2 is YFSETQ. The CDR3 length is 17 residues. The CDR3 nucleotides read TGCGCCAGCAGCACCCTTACCCGGGGTGATCGGGACAATGAGCAGTTCTTC. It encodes CASSTLTRGDRDNEQFF.

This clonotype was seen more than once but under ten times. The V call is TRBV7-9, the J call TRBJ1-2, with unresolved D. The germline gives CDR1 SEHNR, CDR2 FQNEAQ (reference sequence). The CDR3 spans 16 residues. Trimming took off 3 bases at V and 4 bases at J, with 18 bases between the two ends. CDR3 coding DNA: TGTGCCAGCAGCTTGATTTGGACGGAGAAAGTCTATGGCTACACCTTC. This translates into CASSLIWTEKVYGYTF.

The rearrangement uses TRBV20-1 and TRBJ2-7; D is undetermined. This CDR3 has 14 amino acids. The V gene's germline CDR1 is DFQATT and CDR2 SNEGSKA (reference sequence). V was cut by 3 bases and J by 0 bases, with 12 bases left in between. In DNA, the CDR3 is TGCAGTGCTAGGGCCCCTACCGGCTCCTACGAGCAGTACTTC. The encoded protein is CSARAPTGSYEQYF.

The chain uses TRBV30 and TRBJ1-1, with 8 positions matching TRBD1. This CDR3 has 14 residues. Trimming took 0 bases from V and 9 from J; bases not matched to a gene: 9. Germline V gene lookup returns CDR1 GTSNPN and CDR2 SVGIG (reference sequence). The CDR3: CAWSVPETGVKAFF. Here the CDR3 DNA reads TGTGCCTGGAGTGTACCCGAGACAGGGGTAAAAGCTTTCTTT. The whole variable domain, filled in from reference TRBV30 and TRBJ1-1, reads SQTIHQWPATLVQPVGSPLSLECTVEGTSNPNLYWYRQAAGRGLQLLFYSVGIGQISSEVPQNLSASRPQDRQFILSSKKLLLSDSGFYLCAWSVPETGVKAFFGQGTRLTVV.

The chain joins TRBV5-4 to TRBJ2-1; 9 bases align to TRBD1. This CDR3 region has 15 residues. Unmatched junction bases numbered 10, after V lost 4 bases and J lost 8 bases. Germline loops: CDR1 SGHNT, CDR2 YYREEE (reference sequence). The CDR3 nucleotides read TGTGCCAGCAGCCCGGAGGGGACAGGGATAGATGAGCAGTTCTTC. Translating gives CASSPEGTGIDEQFF.